This T cell receptor beta chain was captured by sequencing in a study of blood T cell repertoires in COVID-19. Study as a whole: Samples representing acute and convalescent COVID-19 were sourced from the United States, Italy and Spain. From T cells, B-cell-depleted T cells, or PBMCs came the material, which was cDNA or gDNA.

There are 17 residues in the CDR3. CDR1 and CDR2 from the germline V gene are MGHDK and SYGVNS. The trim removed 2 bases at V and 7 bases at J, leaving 11 bases unmatched. In the original processing: Estimation of nucleated cell counts was performed using reference gene primer amplification. Generated by immunoSEQ multiplex PCR, the TCRdb table keeps only in-frame clones and is missing some. V, J and clone size derive from that table, while D and trimming were established from the DNA sequence. Altogether 55,000 to 80,000 clones are present, about four fifths being singletons, with the ten largest covering 28%.

The sample was peripheral blood. The sequence was obtained from a man aged 70 or older with acute or convalescent COVID-19. J is TRBJ2-2 and V is TRBV25-1; TRBD2 matches at 9 bases. The CDR3 bases are TGTGCCAGCAGTGAAAGAACCGCGGGAGGGCCGGGCGGGGAGCTGTTTTTT. This gives the protein CASSERTAGGPGGELFF. The full variable domain, with the rest looked up from reference TRBV25-1 and TRBJ2-2, is EADIYQTPRYLVIGTGKKITLECSQTMGHDKMYWYQQDPGMELHLIHYSYGVNSTEKGDLSSESTVSRIRTEHFPLTLESARPSHTSQYLCASSERTAGGPGGELFFGEGSRLTVL.